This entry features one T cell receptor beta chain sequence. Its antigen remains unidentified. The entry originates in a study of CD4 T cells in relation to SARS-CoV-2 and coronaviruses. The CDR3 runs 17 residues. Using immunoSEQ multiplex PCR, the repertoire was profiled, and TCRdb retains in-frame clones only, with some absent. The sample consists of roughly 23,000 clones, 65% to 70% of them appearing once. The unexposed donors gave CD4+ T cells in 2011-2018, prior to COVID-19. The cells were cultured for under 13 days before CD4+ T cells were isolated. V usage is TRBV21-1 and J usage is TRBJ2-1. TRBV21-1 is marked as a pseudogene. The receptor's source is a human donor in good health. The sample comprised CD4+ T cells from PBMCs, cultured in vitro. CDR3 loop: CASSKTIHRTIYNEQFF. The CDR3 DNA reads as TGTGCCAGCAGCAAGACTATACACAGGACGATATACAATGAGCAGTTCTTC.